These 3 T cell receptor beta chains share one sample of origin, sequenced in a study of beta chain features in type 1 diabetes. Regarding the study as a whole: Significant though moderate, a shortening of TCRB CDR3s appeared in all four CD4+ subsets of Type 1 diabetes patients.

The isolated RNA, all of it, was reverse transcribed, so expressed TCRB transcripts were what got sequenced. Clones were read by immunoSEQ multiplex PCR, and TCRdb kept only the in-frame ones, dropping some. The sample lists around 150,000 clones; 9% were seen once. For these TCRs, the target antigens are not known. Sequencing input: central memory CD4+ T cells from blood. These receptors were collected from a woman younger than 45 with type 1 diabetes.

This clone was counted a few times. The chain links TRBV5-6 to TRBJ2-3; D is possibly TRBD2 (5 bases). Germline lookup yields CDR1 SGHDT and CDR2 YYEEEE. The V end was cut by 4 bases, the J end by 5 bases, with 14 bases between. This CDR3 region has 14 residues. The CDR3 spells CASSSGLGGDTQYF. CDR3 nucleotide sequence: TGTGCCAGCAGCAGCGGTCTAGGAGGAGATACGCAGTATTTT.

The V gene is TRBV2, the J gene TRBJ1-1, with D possibly TRBD1 on 6 matching bases. V shed 7 bases and J shed 1 base, with 13 bases lying between them. Per germline, CDR1 SNHLY and CDR2 FYNNEI. The CDR3 sequence is 14 residues long. In DNA, the CDR3 is TGTGCCAGCATTCGAGGACAGTCGAACACTGAAGCTTTCTTT. This gives the protein CASIRGQSNTEAFF.

This clone was detected a few times. The chain is built from TRBV28 and TRBJ1-5, with TRBD1 identical over 7 bases. J lost 3 bases, V lost 1 base, and 3 bases had no gene match. CDR3 length equals 15 residues. CDR1 MDHEN and CDR2 SYDVKM come from the germline V gene. The DNA of the CDR3 is TGTGCCAGCAGTTTATCAGGGGGGTACAATCAGCCCCAGCATTTT. Its protein product is CASSLSGGYNQPQHF.